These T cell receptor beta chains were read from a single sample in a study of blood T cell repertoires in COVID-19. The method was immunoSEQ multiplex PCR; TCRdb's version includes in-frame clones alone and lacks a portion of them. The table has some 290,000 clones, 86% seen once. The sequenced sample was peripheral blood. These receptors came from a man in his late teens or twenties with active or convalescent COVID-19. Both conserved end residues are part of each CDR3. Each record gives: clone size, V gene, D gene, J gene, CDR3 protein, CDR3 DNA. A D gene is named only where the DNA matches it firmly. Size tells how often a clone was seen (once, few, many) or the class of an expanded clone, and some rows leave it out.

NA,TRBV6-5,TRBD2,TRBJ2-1,CASSSSGVVYNEQFF,TGTGCCAGCAGTTCTAGCGGGGTTGTCTACAATGAGCAGTTCTTC
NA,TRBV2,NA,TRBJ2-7,CASNLRGSSDEQYF,TGTGCCAGCAATTTAAGGGGCTCGTCAGACGAGCAGTACTTC
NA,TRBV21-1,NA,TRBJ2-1,CASALREQFF,TGTGCCAGCGCCCTCAGGGAGCAGTTCTTC
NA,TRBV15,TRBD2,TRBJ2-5,CATSRDLGLAGETQYF,TGTGCCACCAGCAGAGACCTCGGACTAGCGGGAGAGACCCAGTACTTC
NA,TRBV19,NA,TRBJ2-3,CASNPGRSTDTQYF,TGTGCCAGTAACCCAGGAAGAAGCACAGATACGCAGTATTTT
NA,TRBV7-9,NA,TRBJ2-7,CASSSPPIDEQYF,TGTGCCAGCAGCTCTCCCCCTATAGACGAGCAGTACTTC
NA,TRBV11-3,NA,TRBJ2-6,CASSLGDSGANVLTF,TGTGCCAGCAGCTTAGGAGACTCTGGGGCCAACGTCCTGACTTTC
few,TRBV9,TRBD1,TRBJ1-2,CASSVWDRPNYGYTF,TGTGCCAGCAGCGTCTGGGACAGACCTAACTATGGCTACACCTTC
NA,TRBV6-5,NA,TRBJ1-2,CATPGGLRGYGYTF,TGTGCCACCCCGGGTGGACTGAGAGGATATGGCTACACCTTC
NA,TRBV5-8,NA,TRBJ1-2,CASNVVTVGGYTF,TGTGCCAGCAATGTGGTCACCGTCGGGGGCTACACCTTC
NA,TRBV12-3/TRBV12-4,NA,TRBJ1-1,CASSFTSTEAFF,TGTGCCAGCAGTTTCACCAGCACTGAAGCTTTCTTT
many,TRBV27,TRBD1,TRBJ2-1,CASSGDSYYNEQFF,TGTGCCAGCAGTGGGGACAGCTACTACAATGAGCAGTTCTTC
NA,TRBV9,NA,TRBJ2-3,CASSVSFQDTQYF,TGTGCCAGCAGCGTAAGTTTCCAGGATACGCAGTATTTT
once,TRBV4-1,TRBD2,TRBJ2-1,CASSRQMGLALYEQFF,TGCGCCAGCAGCCGCCAGATGGGACTAGCTCTCTATGAGCAGTTCTTC
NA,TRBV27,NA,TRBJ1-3,CASSPGYAAYSGNTIYF,TGTGCCAGCAGTCCCGGCTACGCGGCATACTCTGGAAACACCATATATTTT
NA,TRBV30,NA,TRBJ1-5,CAWSWGRWSNQPQHF,TGTGCCTGGAGCTGGGGGCGGTGGAGCAATCAGCCCCAGCATTTT
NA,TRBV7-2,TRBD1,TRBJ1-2,CASSLGRGQYRDGYTF,TGTGCCAGCAGCTTAGGCAGGGGGCAATATAGAGATGGCTACACCTTC
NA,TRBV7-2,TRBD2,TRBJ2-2,CASSLISGGVGELFF,TGTGCCAGCAGCTTAATTAGCGGGGGGGTCGGGGAGCTGTTTTTT
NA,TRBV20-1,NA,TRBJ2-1,CSATTVHEQFF,TGCAGTGCAACGACAGTACACGAGCAGTTCTTC
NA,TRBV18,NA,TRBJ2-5,CASSVIEGKETQYF,TGTGCCAGCTCCGTCATAGAGGGAAAAGAGACCCAGTACTTC
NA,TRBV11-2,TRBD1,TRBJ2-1,CASSKGTVGFYNEQFF,TGTGCCAGCAGCAAGGGGACAGTCGGATTTTACAATGAGCAGTTCTTC
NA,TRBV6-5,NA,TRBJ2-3,CASSRWGGATDTQYF,TGTGCCAGCAGCCGTTGGGGGGGGGCCACAGATACGCAGTATTTT
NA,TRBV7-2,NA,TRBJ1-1,CATQILMNTEAFF,TGTGCCACCCAGATCCTTATGAACACTGAAGCTTTCTTT
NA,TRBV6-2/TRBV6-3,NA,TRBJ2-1,CASSSNVPDYSEQFF,TGTGCCAGCAGTTCCAACGTTCCTGATTACAGTGAGCAGTTCTTC
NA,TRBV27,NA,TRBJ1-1,CASSYGKNTEAFF,TGTGCCAGCAGTTACGGGAAGAACACTGAAGCTTTCTTT
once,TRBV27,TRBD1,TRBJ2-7,CASLSQGALYEQYF,TGTGCCAGCCTTTCACAGGGGGCCTTATACGAGCAGTACTTC
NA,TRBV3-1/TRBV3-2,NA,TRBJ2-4,CASSQGGKNIQYF,TGTGCCAGCAGCCAGGGGGGCAAAAACATTCAGTACTTC
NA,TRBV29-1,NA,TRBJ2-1,CSVESRGLYNEQFF,TGCAGCGTTGAGTCGCGGGGGCTATACAATGAGCAGTTCTTC